Shown below are 18 T cell receptor beta chains from a single sample sequenced in a study of shared clonotypes between healthy human individuals. Profiling relied on immunoSEQ multiplex PCR, and the TCRdb table lists in-frame clones only, not all of them. The sample contains some 2.3 million clones, approximately 95% of which appear only once. Sequencing used naive CD4+ T cells from PBMCs. As to subset: CD45RA+ positively selected. The origin of the receptors is a man younger than 35 in good health. Some clones in this sample may be carry-over from other donors' samples.

Points on this clone: The same CDR3 also results from other DNA sequences found in this sample. The rearrangement uses TRBV5-1 and TRBJ2-1; 15 bases align to TRBD2. This CDR3 comprises 17 residues. The trim removed 3 bases at V and 4 bases at J, leaving 5 bases unmatched. CDR1 is SGHRS and CDR2 is YFSETQ in the germline V gene. CDR3 DNA sequence: TGCGCCAGCAGCTGGGGACTAGCGGGAGGCTTGTACAATGAGCAGTTCTTC. It encodes CASSWGLAGGLYNEQFF.

CDR3 in amino acids: CASSLPRSYGYTF. CDR3 in DNA: TGTGCCAGCAGCCTCCCGAGGTCCTATGGCTACACCTTC. This rearrangement joins TRBV7-2 to TRBJ1-2; the D is unclear. Germline V lookup: CDR1 SGHTA, CDR2 FQGNSA. V shed 5 bases and J shed 4 bases, with 11 bases lying between them. There are 13 residues in the CDR3.

The J gene is TRBJ2-1, the V gene TRBV28, with D perhaps TRBD2 (5 bases). CDR3 length: 15 amino acids. CDR1 and CDR2 from the germline V gene are MDHEN and SYDVKM. Trimming cost V 5 bases and J 0 bases, with 11 bases left between them. The CDR3 region has the DNA TGTGCCAGCAGTCTCCACCGGGACTCCTACAATGAGCAGTTCTTC. Protein sequence: CASSLHRDSYNEQFF.

The V and J genes are TRBV27 and TRBJ1-2; TRBD1 agrees at 8 bases. Germline assignment: CDR1 MNHEY and CDR2 SMNVEV (reference sequence). This CDR3 spans 14 amino acids. With V trimmed by 4 bases and J by 4 bases, 5 bases remained unmatched. CDR3 residues: CASSSGQGGYGYTF. The CDR3 bases are TGTGCCAGCAGTTCCGGACAGGGAGGCTATGGCTACACCTTC.

The chain joins TRBV4-2 to TRBJ2-5; 10 bases are a match to TRBD2. The V gene's germline CDR1 is LGHNA and CDR2 YNFKEQ. Trimming removed 1 base from V and 0 bases from J; junction bases left unmatched: 11. The CDR3 runs to 19 residues. The CDR3 region is CASSQVLVAGGVDQETQYF. CDR3 DNA: TGTGCCAGCAGCCAAGTTTTAGTAGCGGGAGGAGTAGACCAAGAGACCCAGTACTTC.

The chain couples TRBV6-1 to TRBJ2-5; D gene ambiguous. This CDR3 contains 11 residues. V shed 7 bases and J shed 0 bases, with 3 bases lying between them. The germline gives CDR1 MNHNS, CDR2 SASEGT. The CDR3 sequence is CASTNQETQYF. DNA for the CDR3: TGTGCCAGCACCAACCAAGAGACCCAGTACTTC.

The chain joins TRBV30 to TRBJ1-5; no reliable D call. V lost 0 bases and J 7 bases, leaving 13 bases between the germline ends. The CDR3 consists of 14 residues. The V gene's germline CDR1 is GTSNPN and CDR2 SVGIG (reference sequence). CDR3 loop: CAWSVAGGKQPQHF. CDR3 DNA sequence: TGTGCCTGGAGTGTAGCAGGAGGGAAGCAGCCCCAGCATTTT.

The rearrangement uses TRBV28 and TRBJ2-2, with D unresolved. Germline CDR1 and CDR2: MDHEN and SYDVKM. With 4 bases removed from V and 2 bases from J, the gap between germline ends came to 14 bases. The length of the CDR3 is 16 residues. CDR3 sequence reads: CASSWVQNSNTGELFF. For the CDR3, the DNA is TGTGCCAGCAGTTGGGTCCAGAACTCAAACACCGGGGAGCTGTTTTTT.

The rearrangement uses TRBV6-1 and TRBJ2-7; 10 bases match TRBD1. Trimming cost V 1 base and J 2 bases; bases outside gene matches: 2. Germline loops: CDR1 MNHNS, CDR2 SASEGT. The CDR3 extends over 15 amino acids. CDR3: CASSEGTGGPYEQYF. The DNA for the CDR3 is TGTGCCAGCAGTGAAGGGACAGGGGGTCCCTACGAGCAGTACTTC.

The chain links TRBV5-6 to TRBJ2-5, with 8 positions matching TRBD1. The CDR3 length is 17 residues. The V and J ends lost 3 bases and 5 bases, in that order; junction bases with no gene match: 15. Germline CDR1 and CDR2: SGHDT and YYEEEE. The CDR3 loop reads CASSWAGTGSRGETQYF. CDR3 nucleotide sequence: TGTGCCAGCAGCTGGGCCGGGACAGGATCCCGGGGGGAGACCCAGTACTTC. The variable domain in full, completed from reference TRBV5-6 and TRBJ2-5, reads DAGVTQSPTHLIKTRGQQVTLRCSPKSGHDTVSWYQQALGQGPQFIFQYYEEEERQRGNFPDRFSGHQFPNYSSELNVNALLLGDSALYLCASSWAGTGSRGETQYFGPGTRLLVL.

The chain joins TRBV10-3 to TRBJ2-2, with a weak D call TRBD1 (6 bases). The CDR3 runs 12 residues. Germline values: CDR1 ENHRY, CDR2 SYGVKD. The V end lost 5 bases, the J end lost 8 bases, and 9 bases lay between the germline ends. CDR3 sequence: CAISQGSGELFF. The CDR3 nucleotides read TGTGCCATCAGTCAGGGGAGTGGGGAGCTGTTTTTT.

The chain uses TRBV30 and TRBJ2-2, with a weak D call TRBD1 (6 bases). The germline CDR1 and CDR2 sequences are GTSNPN and SVGIG (reference sequence). Trimming cost V 4 bases and J 0 bases, with 9 bases left between them. This CDR3 has 14 residues. The CDR3, as DNA: TGTGCCTGGACAGGGGCTGCGAACACCGGGGAGCTGTTTTTT. Its protein is CAWTGAANTGELFF.

V is TRBV27 and J is TRBJ1-6; D gene unclear. CDR3 length: 13 amino acids. Germline V CDR1 and CDR2: MNHEY, SMNVEV (reference sequence). The germline V and J ends were trimmed by 5 bases and 10 bases, with 12 bases remaining between them. In nucleotides, the CDR3 is TGTGCCAGCAGTGCGGGAAAGGTATCACCCCTCCACTTT. Amino acid sequence: CASSAGKVSPLHF.

In this sample, this clone turned up once. The V gene is TRBV9, the J gene TRBJ2-7, with 16 bases aligning to TRBD2. Trimming cost V 3 bases and J 7 bases; bases outside gene matches: 10. CDR1 is SGDLS, CDR2 YYNGEE, per germline. This CDR3 is 17 amino acids long. CDR3 nucleotides: TGTGCCAGCAGCGCCAGGGGACTAGCGGGAGGGCCGAGTGAGCAGTACTTC. Its translation: CASSARGLAGGPSEQYF.

The V and J genes are TRBV28 and TRBJ1-2; D is perhaps TRBD1 (6 bases). The CDR3 is 14 residues long. The V gene lost 10 bases and the J gene lost 0 bases, with 15 bases spanning the gap. The germline V gene has CDR1 MDHEN and CDR2 SYDVKM. CDR3 DNA: TGTGCCATCTGGGGGCCGAAGACTAACTATGGCTACACCTTC. Translated: CAIWGPKTNYGYTF.

This clone showed up just a few times. This sequence joins TRBV7-9 and TRBJ1-2, with 9 bases fitting TRBD1. The ends lost 1 base at V and 4 bases at J; junction bases unmatched: 4. Germline V gene data show CDR1 as SEHNR and CDR2 as FQNEAQ (reference sequence). The CDR3 totals 15 residues. CDR3 sequence reads: CASSLDRGLGYGYTF. CDR3 DNA sequence: TGTGCCAGCAGCTTAGACAGGGGGCTCGGCTATGGCTACACCTTC.

This chain joins TRBV5-1 and TRBJ2-2; the match to TRBD1 covers 8 bases. The CDR3 has 16 residues. The V gene end was trimmed by 0 bases and the J gene end by 6 bases; junction bases not matched to a gene: 7. The germline V gene encodes CDR1 SGHRS and CDR2 YFSETQ. This chain's CDR3 is CASSLAGQGAAGELFF. In DNA form, the CDR3 reads TGCGCCAGCAGCTTGGCCGGTCAGGGGGCCGCCGGGGAGCTGTTTTTT. The full variable domain, completed using reference TRBV5-1 and TRBJ2-2, is KAGVTQTPRYLIKTRGQQVTLSCSPISGHRSVSWYQQTPGQGLQFLFEYFSETQRNKGNFPGRFSGRQFSNSRSEMNVSTLELGDSALYLCASSLAGQGAAGELFFGEGSRLTVL.

This clone has a handful of counts. The CDR3 loop reads CSAFPFLNTVGEAFF. The CDR3 DNA reads as TGCAGCGCATTTCCATTCCTCAACACCGTGGGCGAAGCTTTCTTT. The chain carries TRBV29-1 and TRBJ1-1; D is undetermined. The CDR3 contains 15 residues. CDR1 and CDR2 (germline): SQVTM, ANQGSEA. Trimming removed 7 bases from V and 8 bases from J, with 26 bases in between.